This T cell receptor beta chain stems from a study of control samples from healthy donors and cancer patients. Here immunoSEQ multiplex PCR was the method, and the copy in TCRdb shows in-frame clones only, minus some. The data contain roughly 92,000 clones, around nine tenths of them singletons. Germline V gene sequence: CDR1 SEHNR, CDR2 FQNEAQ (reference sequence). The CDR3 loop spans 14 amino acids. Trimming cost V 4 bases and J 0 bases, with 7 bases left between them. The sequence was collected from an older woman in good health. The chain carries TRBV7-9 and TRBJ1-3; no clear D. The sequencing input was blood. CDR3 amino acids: CASSSLRSGNTIYF. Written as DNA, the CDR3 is TGTGCCAGCAGCTCCCTACGCTCTGGAAACACCATATATTTT.